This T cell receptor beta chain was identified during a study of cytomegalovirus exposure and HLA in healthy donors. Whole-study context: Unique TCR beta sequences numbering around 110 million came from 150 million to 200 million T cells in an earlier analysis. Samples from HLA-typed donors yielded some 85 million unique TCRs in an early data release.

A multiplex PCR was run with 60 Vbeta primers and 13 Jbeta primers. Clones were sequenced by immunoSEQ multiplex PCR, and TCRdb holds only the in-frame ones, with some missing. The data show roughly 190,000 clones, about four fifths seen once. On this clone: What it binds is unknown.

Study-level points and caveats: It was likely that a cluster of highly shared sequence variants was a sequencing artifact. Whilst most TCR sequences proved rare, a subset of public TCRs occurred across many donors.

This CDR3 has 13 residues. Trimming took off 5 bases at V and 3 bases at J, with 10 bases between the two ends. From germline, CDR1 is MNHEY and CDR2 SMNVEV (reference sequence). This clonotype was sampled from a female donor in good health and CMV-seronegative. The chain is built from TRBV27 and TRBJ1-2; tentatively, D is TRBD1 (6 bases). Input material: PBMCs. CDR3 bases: TGTGCCAGCAGTGAGACAGGCGACTATGGCTACACCTTC. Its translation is CASSETGDYGYTF.